The entry below describes one T cell receptor (beta chain). This entry is derived from a study of shared T cell receptors in the human thymus. CDR3 size: 16 residues. The ends were cut back, 4 bases at V and 4 bases at J, with 16 bases in the middle. Germline-derived CDR1 and CDR2 are LNHDA and SQIVND (reference sequence). Libraries were prepared by immunoSEQ multiplex PCR; TCRdb keeps only in-frame clonotypes and omits some of them. This table has hundreds of thousands of clones, around nine tenths appearing once. The same sample was also studied in work on human thymus T cells. Per that study: Thymic tissue was derived from resections collected during corrective heart surgery. Thymic and blood repertoires showed apparently biased V and J gene usage. Unrelated people showed highly overlapping thymic repertoires, related research reported.

Specimen: thymocytes. This clonotype was obtained from a boy younger than two with a congenital heart defect. The chain recombines TRBV19 with TRBJ2-2; D unresolved. In nucleotides, the CDR3 is TGTGCCAGTAGTACCCAGAGGCCGCGAGTCACCGGGGAGCTGTTTTTT. Translated: CASSTQRPRVTGELFF.